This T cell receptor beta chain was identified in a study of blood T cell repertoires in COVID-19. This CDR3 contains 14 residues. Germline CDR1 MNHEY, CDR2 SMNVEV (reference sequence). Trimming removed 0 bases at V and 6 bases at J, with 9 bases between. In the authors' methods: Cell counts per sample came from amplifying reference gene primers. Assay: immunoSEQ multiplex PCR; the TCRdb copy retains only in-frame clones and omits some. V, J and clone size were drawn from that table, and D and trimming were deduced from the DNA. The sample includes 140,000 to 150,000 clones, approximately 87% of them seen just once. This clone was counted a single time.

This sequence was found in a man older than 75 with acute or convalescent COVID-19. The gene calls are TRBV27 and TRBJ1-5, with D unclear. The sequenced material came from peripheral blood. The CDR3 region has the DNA TGTGCCAGCAGTTTATCGAGAGCTCGTCAGCCCCAGCATTTT. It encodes CASSLSRARQPQHF.